This entry features one TCR beta chain sequence. The data were obtained in a study of chemoradiotherapy in HPV16-positive cancers. For the study at large: Candidate HPV-specific clones and shared TCR motifs came from a couple of HPV16-positive patients.

With 8 bases removed from V and 0 bases from J, the gap between germline ends came to 8 bases. The length of the CDR3 is 13 residues. Germline lookup yields CDR1 LNHDA and CDR2 SQIVND (reference sequence). Repertoires were generated with immunoSEQ multiplex PCR, while TCRdb's copy carries only in-frame clones and drops some. The sample includes 7,000 or so clones, 75% to 80% of them seen just once. Over chemoradiotherapy, repertoires were sampled more than once. This sample was taken from a patient who underwent chemoradiotherapy. The chain employs TRBV19 and TRBJ1-5, with D possibly being TRBD1 (5 bases). This sequence originates from a human donor with HPV-associated anogenital cancer. Written as DNA, the CDR3 is TGTGCCAGTCGACAGTATAGCAATCAGCCCCAGCATTTT. Its translation is CASRQYSNQPQHF.